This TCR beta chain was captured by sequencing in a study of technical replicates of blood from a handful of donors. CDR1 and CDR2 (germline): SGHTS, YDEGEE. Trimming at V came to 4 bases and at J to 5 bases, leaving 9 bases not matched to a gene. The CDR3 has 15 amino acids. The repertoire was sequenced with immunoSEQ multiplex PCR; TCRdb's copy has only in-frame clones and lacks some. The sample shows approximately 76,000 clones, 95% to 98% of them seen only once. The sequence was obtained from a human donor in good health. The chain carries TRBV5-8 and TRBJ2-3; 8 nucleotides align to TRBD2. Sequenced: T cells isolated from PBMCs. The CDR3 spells CASSLAGGEKDTQYF. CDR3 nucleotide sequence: TGTGCCAGCAGCCTTGCCGGGGGGGAGAAAGATACGCAGTATTTT.